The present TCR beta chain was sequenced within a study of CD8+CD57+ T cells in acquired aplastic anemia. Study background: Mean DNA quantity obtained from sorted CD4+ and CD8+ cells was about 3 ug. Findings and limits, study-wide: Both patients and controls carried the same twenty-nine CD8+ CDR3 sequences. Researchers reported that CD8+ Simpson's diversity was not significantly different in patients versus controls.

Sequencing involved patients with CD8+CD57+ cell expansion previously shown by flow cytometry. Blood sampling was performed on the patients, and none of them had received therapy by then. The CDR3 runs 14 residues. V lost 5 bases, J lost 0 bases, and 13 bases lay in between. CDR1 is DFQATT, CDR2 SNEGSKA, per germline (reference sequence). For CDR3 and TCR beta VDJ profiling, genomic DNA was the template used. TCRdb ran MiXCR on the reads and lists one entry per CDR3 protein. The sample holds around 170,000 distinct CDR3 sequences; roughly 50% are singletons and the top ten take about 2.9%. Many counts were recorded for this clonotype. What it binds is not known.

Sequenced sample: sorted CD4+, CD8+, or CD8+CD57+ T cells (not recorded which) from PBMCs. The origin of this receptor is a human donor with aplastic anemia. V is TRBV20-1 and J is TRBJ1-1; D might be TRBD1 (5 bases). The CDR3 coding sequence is TGCAGTGCTGTACGGGGACTCATGAACACTGAAGCTTTCTTT. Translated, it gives CSAVRGLMNTEAFF.